This TCR beta chain was sequenced for a study of spatial heterogeneity in lung cancer. Looking at the study overall: Samples came from roughly 75 TRACERx patients with untreated early-stage lung cancer. Alpha-chain sequences were detected in numbers that were consistently lower than beta-chain sequences. Findings and limits, study-wide: The study found ubiquitous expanded tumor TCRs in blood more at resection than follow-up.

This CDR3 region has 15 residues. V lost 1 base to trimming and J lost 2 bases; unmatched junction nucleotides: 2. Germline values: CDR1 SGHVS, CDR2 FNYEAQ. This clonotype was recorded many times. Its target is unknown. As to time point: blood at routine non-recurrence follow-up after resection. Frozen PBMC, nontumor lung or tumor provided whole RNA, which was sequenced unsorted. TCR cDNA molecules each had a unique molecular identifier. Each CDR3 protein is one row after TCRdb ran MiXCR on the 5' RACE reads. The top ten clones hold 35% of a sample with about 52,000 distinct CDR3 sequences, roughly 7.4% of them seen once.

The chain links TRBV7-6 to TRBJ2-1; TRBD1 matches 7 bases. Sample: PBMCs, taken at follow-up. The TCR sequence derives from a female donor with early-stage non-small cell lung cancer. The CDR3 DNA is TGTGCCAGCAGCTTAGTCCAGGGGGCCTACAATGAGCAGTTCTTC. This sequence encodes CASSLVQGAYNEQFF.